This entry is about one TCR beta chain. What it binds is not known. The sample is drawn from a study of T cells in Graves' hyperthyroidism and ophthalmopathy. Authors of the study amplified TCR beta CDR3 regions from RNA transcripts. The HTBI set primed first-round TCR CDR3 RT-PCR. In TCRdb, the multiplex PCR reads were re-called with MiXCR into one record per CDR3 protein. Of more than 500,000 distinct CDR3 sequences in the sample, roughly 50% were seen once. The germline V and J ends were trimmed by 4 bases and 13 bases, with 18 bases remaining between them. Germline CDR1 is SGHRS and CDR2 is YFSETQ. This CDR3 comprises 14 residues. Regarding the study as a whole: Blood held most thyroid clonotypes expanded above 0.001 frequency. A median approximately 6.8 months before onset, the model predicted ophthalmopathy.

The sequence derives from an adult woman with Graves' disease, either hyperthyroidism or ophthalmopathy (not recorded which). V and J are TRBV5-1 and TRBJ1-6, with D possibly TRBD1 on 5 matching bases. Sequenced input: peripheral blood or thyroid tissue (not recorded which). The CDR3 sequence is CASSAGGEGRPLHF. The CDR3 DNA reads as TGCGCCAGCAGCGCAGGAGGTGAGGGGAGGCCCCTCCACTTT.